These 22 T cell receptor beta chains originate from one sample sequenced in a study of T cells in Graves' hyperthyroidism and ophthalmopathy. RNA transcripts gave rise to amplified TCR beta CDR3 regions. A first-round RT-PCR of the TCR CDR3 used the HTBI primer set. MiXCR, run by TCRdb on the multiplex PCR reads, gives a single entry per CDR3 protein. The sample includes some 500,000 distinct CDR3 sequences, about an eighth seen only once; the top ten take around a sixth. Sequencing used blood. Every receptor here comes from a woman under 30 with Graves' hyperthyroidism.

The V call is TRBV6-1, the J call TRBJ1-5; weak D call: TRBD1 (5 bases). Between the trimmed V and J ends, which lost 4 bases and 0 bases, there was a span of 10 bases. Germline lookup yields CDR1 MNHNS and CDR2 SASEGT. The CDR3 sequence is 15 residues long. CDR3 coding DNA: TGTGCCAGCAGTGGTTGGACAAGTAGCAATCAGCCCCAGCATTTT. Protein: CASSGWTSSNQPQHF.

The chain combines TRBV6-5 with TRBJ2-7; 13 nucleotides match TRBD2. Germline CDR1 is MNHEY and CDR2 is SVGAGI. The CDR3 covers 18 residues. V was pared by 2 bases and J by 2 bases, with 9 bases of the junction left unmatched. CDR3: CASSYRWTSGSRTYEQYF. CDR3 nucleotides: TGTGCCAGCAGTTACCGGTGGACTAGCGGGAGTCGAACCTACGAGCAGTACTTC.

This clonotype came up a few times. This chain links TRBV4-1 with TRBJ2-1; 12 bases agree with TRBD2. This CDR3 contains 15 residues. Germline CDR1 is MGHRA and CDR2 is YSYEKL. V dropped 4 bases and J dropped 15; count of bases not matched to a gene: 13. In nucleotides, the CDR3 is TGCGCCAGCAGCCCACTAGGACTAGCGGGAACCCCCCCGTTCTTC. It translates to CASSPLGLAGTPPFF.

This clonotype was counted at least ten times. The genes are TRBV11-3 and TRBJ2-1; 10 nucleotides agree with TRBD2. The CDR3 extends over 16 amino acids. J lost 4 bases, V lost 5 bases, and 8 bases had no gene match. Looked up from germline, CDR1 is SGHNT and CDR2 is YENEEA. CDR3 DNA: TGTGCCAGCAGCATTAGCGGGAGGAGGTCATACAATGAGCAGTTCTTC. This sequence encodes CASSISGRRSYNEQFF.

This clonotype was seen a handful of times. J is TRBJ1-3 and V is TRBV24-1; D call uncertain. The CDR3 sequence is 13 residues long. V was trimmed by 9 bases and J by 1 base, leaving 9 bases between them. The germline CDR1 and CDR2 sequences are KGHDR and SFDVKD. CDR3 protein: CATWTGSGNTIYF. The CDR3 DNA is TGTGCCACCTGGACGGGATCTGGAAACACCATATATTTT.

This clonotype was counted a few times. The V and J genes are TRBV15 and TRBJ2-1, with 8 bases lining up with TRBD2. Germline V gene sequence: CDR1 LNHNV, CDR2 YYDKDF (reference sequence). Germline trimming cut 9 bases from V and 5 bases from J; bases unmatched to any gene: 12. This CDR3 has 15 amino acids. CDR3 DNA: TGTGCCACTACCCGGGGGGGGCGAAACGACAATGAGCAGTTCTTC. Its protein is CATTRGGRNDNEQFF.

This clonotype appeared many times. The V gene is TRBV11-3, the J gene TRBJ2-3; 8 bases are shared with TRBD2. The length of the CDR3 is 12 residues. Germline-derived CDR1 and CDR2 are SGHNT and YENEEA. The V segment lost 5 bases and the J segment 11 bases; nucleotides outside the gene matches: 6. In nucleotides, the CDR3 is TGTGCCAGCAGCCCAGGACTAGCTTGGCAGTATTTT. It yields the protein CASSPGLAWQYF.

This clonotype was seen repeatedly, ten times or more. V gene TRBV19 combines with J gene TRBJ1-6, with D unclear. The germline V gene encodes CDR1 LNHDA and CDR2 SQIVND (reference sequence). The CDR3 runs 14 residues. With 10 bases removed from V and 0 bases from J, the gap between germline ends came to 10 bases. The CDR3 coding sequence is TGTGCCACCCTCGGCAGCTCCTATAATTCACCCCTCCACTTT. Protein sequence: CATLGSSYNSPLHF. Based on the CDR3 plus reference TRBV19 and TRBJ1-6, the full variable domain is DGGITQSPKYLFRKEGQNVTLSCEQNLNHDAMYWYRQDPGQGLRLIYYSQIVNDFQKGDIAEGYSVSREKKESFPLTVTSAQKNPTAFYLCATLGSSYNSPLHFGNGTRLTVT.

This clonotype was observed at least ten times. The CDR3 DNA follows: TGTGCCAGCAGTTTATTCAGGAACACTGAAGCTTTCTTT. This sequence encodes CASSLFRNTEAFF. The V and J genes are TRBV27 and TRBJ1-1; no definite D call. Looked up from germline, CDR1 is MNHEY and CDR2 is SMNVEV (reference sequence). The CDR3 is 13 residues long. Trimming shortened V by 1 base and J by 1 base, and 4 bases separated the two germline ends.

This clonotype was detected ten times or more. The chain uses TRBV11-3 and TRBJ1-1; unclear D gene. Trimming stripped 6 bases from V and 3 bases from J, with 8 bases between. CDR1 and CDR2 from the germline V gene are SGHNT and YENEEA. The CDR3 is made up of 12 amino acids. Here the CDR3 DNA reads TGTGCCAGCAGTGCCGGGGACACTGAAGCTTTCTTT. It is translated as CASSAGDTEAFF. The full variable domain, in which reference TRBV11-3 and TRBJ1-1 provide the parts outside the CDR3, is EAGVVQSPRYKIIEKKQPVAFWCNPISGHNTLYWYLQNLGQGPELLIRYENEEAVDDSQLPKDRFSAERLKGVDSTLKIQPAELGDSAVYLCASSAGDTEAFFGQGTRLTVV.

The sample holds many counts of this clonotype. V usage is TRBV18 and J usage is TRBJ2-1; 14 nucleotides agree with TRBD2. Germline CDR1 is KGHSH and CDR2 is LQKENI. The CDR3 is 15 amino acids. V gave up 3 bases and J gave up 8 bases; unmatched junction bases: 3. The DNA of the CDR3 is TGTGCCAGCTCACCGGGACTAGCGGGAGTCCATGAGCAGTTCTTC. It is translated as CASSPGLAGVHEQFF.

In DNA form, the CDR3 reads TGTGCCAGCAGCCCCGGGACAGGGGGCCAAAATGAGCAGTTCTTC. This translates into CASSPGTGGQNEQFF. The V call is TRBV11-3, the J call TRBJ2-1; TRBD1 matches 12 bases. Germline-derived CDR1 and CDR2 are SGHNT and YENEEA. CDR3 length: 15 amino acids. Unmatched junction bases numbered 6, after V lost 5 bases and J lost 7 bases.

The chain carries TRBV6-1 and TRBJ2-4; D is undetermined. Trimming cost V 8 bases and J 2 bases, with 13 bases left between them. Germline V gene lookup returns CDR1 MNHNS and CDR2 SASEGT. This CDR3 contains 14 residues. CDR3 sequence (DNA): TGTGCCAGCCGCCACCTGGAGTCCAAAAACATTCAGTACTTC. Translated: CASRHLESKNIQYF.

This clonotype was seen repeatedly, ten times or more. The chain uses TRBV3-1 and TRBJ2-1; 9 bases match TRBD2. Germline CDR1 is LGHDT and CDR2 is YNNKEL (reference sequence). The CDR3 covers 15 residues. Trimming removed 1 base from V and 4 bases from J; junction bases left unmatched: 2. Here the CDR3 reads CASSQALAGYNEQFF. CDR3 sequence (DNA): TGTGCCAGCAGCCAAGCTCTAGCGGGGTACAATGAGCAGTTCTTC.

This clonotype was seen a few times. The chain joins TRBV9 to TRBJ1-4; D not certain. Trimming cost V 4 bases and J 4 bases, with 14 bases left between them. Germline V lookup: CDR1 SGDLS, CDR2 YYNGEE. This CDR3 has 15 amino acids. The CDR3 spells CASSIGSRLNEKLFF. The CDR3 nucleotides are TGTGCCAGCAGCATCGGGTCTCGGCTTAATGAAAAACTGTTTTTT.

In its sample, this clonotype was seen many times. The rearrangement links TRBV7-9 to TRBJ2-5; tentative D call: TRBD1 (6 bases). This CDR3 comprises 13 residues. The V end was cut by 5 bases, the J end by 4 bases, with 11 bases between. Germline V CDR1 and CDR2: SEHNR, FQNEAQ (reference sequence). DNA for the CDR3: TGTGCCAGCAGCCGACAGGAGTTAGAGACCCAGTACTTC. It specifies CASSRQELETQYF.

This clonotype was detected only a few times. Possible read error: a much larger clone is one base away. The chain couples TRBV24-1 to TRBJ2-1, with D possibly being TRBD1 (6 bases). The CDR3 is 15 amino acids. V lost 4 bases to trimming and J lost 12 bases, with 21 bases between them. Germline CDR1 KGHDR, CDR2 SFDVKD. CDR3 amino acids: CATSEHRRTEKAQFF. CDR3 sequence (DNA): TGTGCCACCAGTGAGCACCGGAGGACAGAAAAGGCGCAGTTCTTC.

This clonotype was detected ten times or more. This chain links TRBV6-1 with TRBJ2-1; 10 bases agree with TRBD2. V lost 6 bases, J lost 5 bases, and 7 bases stayed unmatched. This CDR3 contains 15 residues. Germline CDR1 MNHNS, CDR2 SASEGT. This CDR3 reads CASRVTSGSNNEQFF. The CDR3 region has the DNA TGTGCCAGCAGGGTGACTAGCGGGTCCAACAATGAGCAGTTCTTC.

This clonotype was counted at least ten times. The rearrangement uses TRBV5-1 and TRBJ1-4; 7 bases fit TRBD1. J gave up 7 bases and V 5 bases, and 8 bases lay outside the gene matches. Germline CDR1 is SGHRS and CDR2 is YFSETQ. The CDR3 runs 14 residues. CDR3 coding DNA: TGCGCCAGCAGTCTACAGGGGTTCGGTGAAAAACTGTTTTTT. This gives the protein CASSLQGFGEKLFF.

This clonotype was seen many times. The V and J genes are TRBV20-1 and TRBJ1-1; unclear D gene. Germline assignment: CDR1 DFQATT and CDR2 SNEGSKA (reference sequence). The CDR3 totals 12 residues. V lost 5 bases to trimming and J lost 2 bases, with 9 bases between them. CDR3 sequence reads: CSALTLNTEAFF. The CDR3 coding sequence is TGCAGTGCTTTGACACTTAACACTGAAGCTTTCTTT.

This clonotype appeared many times. The genes are TRBV19 and TRBJ1-1, with TRBD1 identical over 7 bases. Trimming cost V 10 bases and J 11 bases; bases outside gene matches: 13. Germline CDR1 reads LNHDA; CDR2 reads SQIVND (reference sequence). The CDR3 consists of 12 residues. The CDR3, as DNA: TGTGCCACTAAAGACAGGGTGGATGTGGCTTTCTTT. This codes for CATKDRVDVAFF.

This clonotype showed up many times. This chain links TRBV5-6 with TRBJ2-3, with a possible D match to TRBD2 (6 bases). Germline CDR1 SGHDT, CDR2 YYEEEE. This CDR3 region has 15 residues. V dropped 4 bases and J dropped 1 base, with 13 bases sitting between them. CDR3 residues: CASSLLTRGTDTQYF. The CDR3 nucleotides read TGTGCCAGCAGCCTACTGACTAGGGGCACAGATACGCAGTATTTT.